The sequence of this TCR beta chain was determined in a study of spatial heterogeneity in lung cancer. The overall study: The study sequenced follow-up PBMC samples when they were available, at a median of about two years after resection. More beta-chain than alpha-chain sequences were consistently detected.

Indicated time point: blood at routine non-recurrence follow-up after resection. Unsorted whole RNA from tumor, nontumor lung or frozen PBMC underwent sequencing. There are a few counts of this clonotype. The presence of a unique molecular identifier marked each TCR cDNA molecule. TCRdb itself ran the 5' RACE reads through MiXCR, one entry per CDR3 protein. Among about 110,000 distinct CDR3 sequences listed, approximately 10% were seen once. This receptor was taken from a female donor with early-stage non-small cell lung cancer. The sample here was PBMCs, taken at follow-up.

This chain's CDR3 is CAWSDPGGGRNSPLHF. The CDR3 bases are TGTGCCTGGAGTGACCCAGGGGGCGGAAGAAATTCACCCCTCCACTTT. This sequence joins TRBV30 and TRBJ1-6, with 8 bases matching TRBD1. Germline V lookup: CDR1 GTSNPN, CDR2 SVGIG (reference sequence). The CDR3 sequence is 16 residues long. With 1 base clipped from V and 7 bases from J, the junction kept 9 bases outside the gene matches.